The 11 T cell receptor beta chains presented below share a single source sample, sequenced in a study of T cell clones after liver transplantation. Using immunoSEQ multiplex PCR, the repertoire was profiled, and TCRdb retains in-frame clones only, with some absent. This sample yields 75,000 to 95,000 clones, of which approximately 87% are seen a single time; 2.5% to 3.5% belongs to the top ten. The input for sequencing was CD4+ T cells from blood, taken at the 22-month timepoint. The receptors stem from a human patient who received a liver transplant. Some T cells may arise from the graft donor.

The J gene is TRBJ1-1, the V gene TRBV2, with 9 nucleotides matching TRBD1. V dropped 3 bases and J dropped 10; count of bases not matched to a gene: 6. CDR3 length equals 13 residues. Germline V gives CDR1 SNHLY, CDR2 FYNNEI. This CDR3 reads CASSEMDRGPAFF. The CDR3 nucleotides are TGTGCCAGCAGTGAGATGGACAGGGGACCAGCTTTCTTT. Using reference TRBV2 and TRBJ1-1 for the parts outside the CDR3, the full variable domain is EPEVTQTPSHQVTQMGQEVILRCVPISNHLYFYWYRQILGQKVEFLVSFYNNEISEKSEIFDDQFSVERPDGSNFTLKIRSTKLEDSAMYFCASSEMDRGPAFFGQGTRLTVV.

This clone was recorded only once. The V gene is TRBV7-2, the J gene TRBJ2-3; 9 bases map to TRBD2. Germline CDR1 reads SGHTA; CDR2 reads FQGNSA. V dropped 5 bases and J dropped 2; count of bases not matched to a gene: 5. The CDR3 contains 15 residues. CDR3 in amino acids: CASSTTSGTTDTQYF. CDR3 nucleotides: TGTGCCAGCAGCACGACTAGCGGAACCACAGATACGCAGTATTTT.

This sequence joins TRBV7-6 and TRBJ2-5, with 7 bases aligning to TRBD2. After removal of 7 bases from V and 5 bases from J, the junction contained 16 bases not matched to a gene. The germline V gene encodes CDR1 SGHVS and CDR2 FNYEAQ. The CDR3 sequence is 16 residues long. The CDR3 DNA reads TGTGCCAGCAACTTGGGGTTCGGGGGTAGCGGGGAGACCCAGTACTTC. Protein sequence: CASNLGFGGSGETQYF.

The rearrangement uses TRBV27 and TRBJ2-1, with D possibly TRBD1 on 6 matching bases. The CDR3 is 15 amino acids. V lost 3 bases to trimming and J lost 2 bases, with 11 bases between them. Germline V gene data show CDR1 as MNHEY and CDR2 as SMNVEV (reference sequence). The CDR3: CASSFRQVTYNEQFF. The CDR3 DNA reads as TGTGCCAGCAGTTTTAGACAGGTGACCTACAATGAGCAGTTCTTC.

V is TRBV5-5 and J is TRBJ1-2, with 8 bases aligning to TRBD1. The CDR3 is 16 amino acids. V dropped 2 bases and J dropped 4; count of bases not matched to a gene: 10. Germline-derived CDR1 and CDR2 are SGHKS and YYEKEE (reference sequence). As DNA, the CDR3 is TGTGCCAGCAGCTTAACCACCGGACAGGGCGGCTATGGCTACACCTTC. This codes for CASSLTTGQGGYGYTF.

This clone appeared a single time. This rearrangement joins TRBV28 to TRBJ2-2; unclear D gene. Germline V gene sequence: CDR1 MDHEN, CDR2 SYDVKM. The CDR3 runs to 14 residues. V lost 1 base to trimming and J lost 6 bases, with 9 bases between them. As DNA, the CDR3 is TGTGCCAGCAGTTTATTGGGTCCGGCCGGGGAGCTGTTTTTT. Protein: CASSLLGPAGELFF.

The chain recombines TRBV11-1 with TRBJ2-1; D uncertain. CDR1 and CDR2 (germline): SGHAT, FQDESV (reference sequence). Trimming took off 5 bases at V and 0 bases at J, with 8 bases between the two ends. The CDR3 sequence is 14 residues long. CDR3: CASSSSLSYNEQFF. DNA of the CDR3: TGTGCCAGCAGCAGCTCTCTCTCCTACAATGAGCAGTTCTTC.

With respect to this clone: Other DNA sequences in this sample translate to the same CDR3. V is TRBV5-1 and J is TRBJ2-1; 8 bases fit TRBD1. V lost 4 bases and J lost 2; bases outside the gene matches: 5. The CDR3 contains 15 residues. Germline CDR1 reads SGHRS; CDR2 reads YFSETQ. The DNA for the CDR3 is TGCGCCAGCAGCCCTGGACAGGGAACCTACAATGAGCAGTTCTTC. It is translated as CASSPGQGTYNEQFF.

V usage is TRBV7-9 and J usage is TRBJ2-1, with 12 nucleotides matching TRBD2. The CDR3 sequence is 16 residues long. The germline V gene encodes CDR1 SEHNR and CDR2 FQNEAQ (reference sequence). The V segment lost 5 bases and the J segment 7 bases; nucleotides outside the gene matches: 9. The CDR3 protein is CASSPQTSGSGNEQFF. The DNA for the CDR3 is TGTGCCAGCAGCCCGCAGACTAGCGGGAGTGGGAATGAGCAGTTCTTC. Drawing the rest from reference TRBV7-9 and TRBJ2-1, the complete variable domain is DTGVSQNPRHKITKRGQNVTFRCDPISEHNRLYWYRQTLGQGPEFLTYFQNEAQLEKSRLLSDRFSAERPKGSFSTLEIQRTEQGDSAMYLCASSPQTSGSGNEQFFGPGTRLTVL.

J is TRBJ2-4 and V is TRBV9; D may be TRBD2 (5 bases). V was cut by 0 bases and J by 8 bases, with 12 bases left in between. Germline assignment: CDR1 SGDLS and CDR2 YYNGEE. The CDR3 covers 14 residues. The CDR3 DNA reads as TGTGCCAGCAGCGTAGCGGCTAGTAGCGACATTCAGTACTTC. Translation gives CASSVAASSDIQYF. The full variable domain, rest sourced from reference TRBV9 and TRBJ2-4, is DSGVTQTPKHLITATGQRVTLRCSPRSGDLSVYWYQQSLDQGLQFLIQYYNGEERAKGNILERFSAQQFPDLHSELNLSSLELGDSALYFCASSVAASSDIQYFGAGTRLSVL.

The rearrangement links TRBV28 to TRBJ2-3, with 7 bases that match TRBD1. The J segment lost 4 bases and the V segment lost 5 bases, leaving 9 bases of the junction unmatched. The V gene's germline CDR1 is MDHEN and CDR2 SYDVKM. The CDR3 runs to 15 residues. The CDR3 sequence is CASSGRDRLPDTQYF. As DNA, the CDR3 is TGTGCCAGCAGTGGCCGGGACAGACTACCAGATACGCAGTATTTT.